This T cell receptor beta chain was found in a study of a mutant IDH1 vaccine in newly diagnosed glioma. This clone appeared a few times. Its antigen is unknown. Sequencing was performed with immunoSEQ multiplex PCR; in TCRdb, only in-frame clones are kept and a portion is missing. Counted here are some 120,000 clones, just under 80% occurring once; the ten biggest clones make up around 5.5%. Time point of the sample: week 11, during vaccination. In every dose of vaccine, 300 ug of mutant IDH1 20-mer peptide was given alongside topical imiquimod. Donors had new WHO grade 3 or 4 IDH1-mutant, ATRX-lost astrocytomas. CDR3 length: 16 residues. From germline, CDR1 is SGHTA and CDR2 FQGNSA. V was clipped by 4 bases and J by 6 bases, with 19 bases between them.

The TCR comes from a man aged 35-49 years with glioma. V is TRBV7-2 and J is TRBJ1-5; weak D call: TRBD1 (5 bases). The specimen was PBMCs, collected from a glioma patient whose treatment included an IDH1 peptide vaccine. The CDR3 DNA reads TGTGCCAGCAGCTCCTTTTCGAGCAGGGAAGGTCAGCCCCAGCATTTT. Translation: CASSSFSSREGQPQHF. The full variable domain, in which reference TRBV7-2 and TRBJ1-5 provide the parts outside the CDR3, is GAGVSQSPSNKVTEKGKDVELRCDPISGHTALYWYRQSLGQGLEFLIYFQGNSAPDKSGLPSDRFSAERTGGSVSTLTIQRTQQEDSAVYLCASSSFSSREGQPQHFGDGTRLSIL.